This T cell receptor beta chain was sequenced in a study of neurological immune-mediated disorders. Study conclusions and caveats: No CDR3 amino acid sequences were shared by expanded clones across subjects, suggesting private repertoires in all groups. In HTLV-1-associated myelopathy, TCR clonal expansion was greatest, and in multiple sclerosis it was least, below healthy controls.

Indicated time point: technical triplicate 1. CDR3 size: 13 residues. V gave up 6 bases and J gave up 7 bases, with 12 bases separating them. The germline CDR1 and CDR2 sequences are MNHEY and SVGEGT. This clonotype was detected a few times. The antigen is not known. 5'RACE with 10-nucleotide random UMIs produced the cDNA. MiXCR, applied by TCRdb to the 5' RACE reads, yields one record per CDR3 protein. The sample yields 35,000 to 40,000 distinct CDR3 sequences, around 10% seen once. The chain has TRBV6-2 or TRBV6-3 and TRBJ1-4; D remains ambiguous. Input material: PBMCs. The clonotype was recovered from a man aged 55 to 69 with HTLV-1-associated myelopathy (HAM/TSP). Written as DNA, the CDR3 is TGTGCCAGCAGCCGAGGGTGGGGTGAAAAACTGTTTTTT. Encoded protein: CASSRGWGEKLFF.